The 17 T cell receptor beta chains below come from one sample, sequenced in a study of lymphopenia after photon versus proton radiotherapy. The data were produced by immunoSEQ multiplex PCR, yet TCRdb's version contains in-frame clones alone and is incomplete. Of 150,000 to 200,000 clones listed, less than 90% were seen once; the top ten hold approximately 4.7%. Sample: peripheral blood, taken from a patient treated with photon-based radiotherapy. The receptors originated from a man aged 45 to 65 with gastric cancer.

A single count supports this clone. This chain joins TRBV4-1 and TRBJ2-1; TRBD2 matches 10 bases. This CDR3 has 17 residues. After removal of 1 base from V and 3 bases from J, the junction contained 6 bases not matched to a gene. Per the germline V gene, CDR1 is MGHRA and CDR2 is YSYEKL. CDR3 residues: CASSQVGTSVSYNEQFF. DNA for the CDR3: TGCGCCAGCAGCCAAGTTGGGACTAGCGTAAGCTACAATGAGCAGTTCTTC.

This clone was seen a single time. Other DNA sequences in this sample translate to the same CDR3. The chain recombines TRBV6-4 with TRBJ2-1; 7 nucleotides agree with TRBD2. From germline, CDR1 is MRHNA and CDR2 SNTAGT. Losses at the gene ends were 4 bases for V and 0 bases for J; bases not matched to a gene: 3. The CDR3 is 15 residues long. The CDR3 DNA sequence: TGTGCCAGCAGTGTGGGCGGGAGCTCCTACAATGAGCAGTTCTTC. Translating it yields CASSVGGSSYNEQFF.

This chain links TRBV5-6 with TRBJ2-1; D unclear. Germline lookup yields CDR1 SGHDT and CDR2 YYEEEE. The CDR3 contains 11 residues. V lost 1 base, J lost 4 bases, and 0 bases lay in between. CDR3 bases: TGTGCCAGCAGCTTGTACAATGAGCAGTTCTTC. Protein: CASSLYNEQFF.

This clone was picked up one time. The rearrangement uses TRBV7-8 and TRBJ1-4; unclear D gene. Per the germline V gene, CDR1 is SGHVS and CDR2 is FQNEAQ. CDR3 size: 17 residues. With 1 base removed from V and 0 bases from J, the gap between germline ends came to 12 bases. CDR3 coding DNA: TGTGCCAGCAGCTTAGAAGGGCGGCCAGCAACTAATGAAAAACTGTTTTTT. It translates to CASSLEGRPATNEKLFF.

The genes are TRBV19 and TRBJ2-1; the D gene is possibly TRBD1 (6 bases). CDR1 is LNHDA and CDR2 is SQIVND in the germline V gene (reference sequence). The CDR3 spans 15 residues. V lost 5 bases to trimming and J lost 5 bases, with 16 bases between them. This CDR3 reads CASSSHRVRDNEQFF. The CDR3 bases are TGTGCCAGTAGTTCTCACAGGGTTCGGGACAATGAGCAGTTCTTC.

The chain uses TRBV5-6 and TRBJ1-2; 12 bases match TRBD1. From germline, CDR1 is SGHDT and CDR2 YYEEEE. With 4 bases clipped from V and 7 bases from J, the junction kept 8 bases outside the gene matches. This CDR3 comprises 15 residues. Written as DNA, the CDR3 is TGTGCCAGCAGCCCATCGGGACAGGGGGCTTTTGGCTACACCTTC. Encoded protein: CASSPSGQGAFGYTF.

The rearrangement links TRBV19 to TRBJ2-3; the match to TRBD2 covers 13 bases. V was pared by 6 bases and J by 0 bases, with 6 bases of the junction left unmatched. The germline gives CDR1 LNHDA, CDR2 SQIVND (reference sequence). CDR3 length: 17 residues. This chain's CDR3 is CASRGLAGQSSTDTQYF. Written as DNA, the CDR3 is TGTGCCAGTAGGGGACTAGCGGGGCAGTCTAGCACAGATACGCAGTATTTT.

The chain links TRBV5-8 to TRBJ1-5, with D maybe TRBD1 (5 bases). The ends were cut back, 1 base at V and 4 bases at J, with 9 bases in the middle. This CDR3 is built from 14 residues. Per the germline V gene, CDR1 is SGHTS and CDR2 is YDEGEE. The CDR3 is CASSLKGLNQPQHF. CDR3 sequence (DNA): TGTGCCAGCAGCTTGAAGGGACTGAATCAGCCCCAGCATTTT.

V gene TRBV5-4 combines with J gene TRBJ2-4, with 9 nucleotides matching TRBD1. CDR1 is SGHNT, CDR2 YYREEE, per germline (reference sequence). CDR3 length: 15 amino acids. The ends lost 2 bases at V and 3 bases at J; junction bases unmatched: 3. In nucleotides, the CDR3 is TGTGCCAGCAGCTTAGAGACAGGGGGCAAAAACATTCAGTACTTC. It encodes CASSLETGGKNIQYF.

The rearrangement joins TRBV5-6 to TRBJ1-1; D gene unclear. Deletions cut 3 bases from V and 1 base from J, with 7 bases between. The germline V gene encodes CDR1 SGHDT and CDR2 YYEEEE. The CDR3 totals 13 residues. The CDR3 DNA sequence: TGTGCCAGCAGCTGGGCGCAGAACACTGAAGCTTTCTTT. Amino acids: CASSWAQNTEAFF.

On this clone itself: Distinct nucleotide sequences in the sample also encode this CDR3. The rearrangement links TRBV10-3 to TRBJ1-5; D is ambiguous. Germline-derived CDR1 and CDR2 are ENHRY and SYGVKD. Trimming took off 2 bases at V and 5 bases at J, with 7 bases between the two ends. There are 13 residues in the CDR3. The CDR3 loop is CAISEDRDQPQHF. The CDR3 DNA reads TGTGCCATCAGTGAGGACCGAGATCAGCCCCAGCATTTT.

The chain uses TRBV4-1 and TRBJ2-1; TRBD1 matches 7 bases. J gave up 1 base and V 8 bases, and 5 bases lay outside the gene matches. The CDR3 extends over 14 amino acids. Looked up from germline, CDR1 is MGHRA and CDR2 is YSYEKL. The CDR3 is CASGRGQSYNEQFF. For the CDR3, the DNA is TGCGCCAGCGGAAGGGGACAGTCCTACAATGAGCAGTTCTTC.

The rearrangement uses TRBV6-6 and TRBJ2-7; TRBD1 might be the D (6 bases). Germline lookup yields CDR1 MNHNY and CDR2 SVGAGI (reference sequence). The CDR3 sequence is 14 residues long. V lost 4 bases and J lost 1, with 11 bases in between. CDR3 protein: CASSSPGTSYEQYF. Here the CDR3 DNA reads TGTGCCAGCAGTTCACCCGGGACATCCTACGAGCAGTACTTC.

The chain joins TRBV27 to TRBJ1-5; D might be TRBD1 (6 bases). CDR1 is MNHEY and CDR2 is SMNVEV in the germline V gene (reference sequence). Trimming removed 2 bases at V and 3 bases at J, with 11 bases between. This CDR3 is 15 amino acids long. The DNA for the CDR3 is TGTGCCAGCAGTTTAAGGGGGGGTCCCAATCAGCCCCAGCATTTT. It codes for CASSLRGGPNQPQHF.

This chain joins TRBV19 and TRBJ2-3; 10 bases are a match to TRBD2. V lost 7 bases, J lost 1 base, and 8 bases stayed unmatched. The CDR3 contains 16 residues. CDR1 is LNHDA, CDR2 SQIVND, per germline (reference sequence). The CDR3 here is CASTMLLAGGTDTQYF. Written as DNA, the CDR3 is TGTGCCAGTACTATGCTCCTAGCGGGAGGCACAGATACGCAGTATTTT.

This clone has a single count. This specimen includes other DNA sequences encoding the same CDR3. CDR3 bases: TGCGCCAGCAGCGGCGGGACAGGGAACACCGGGGAGCTGTTTTTT. Translation: CASSGGTGNTGELFF. V and J are TRBV5-1 and TRBJ2-2, with 8 bases matching TRBD1. The CDR3 has 15 residues. The germline V gene encodes CDR1 SGHRS and CDR2 YFSETQ. Trimming removed 4 bases from V and 1 base from J; junction bases left unmatched: 3.

The chain recombines TRBV5-4 with TRBJ2-3; TRBD2 aligns across 14 bases. V dropped 4 bases and J dropped 1; count of bases not matched to a gene: 2. CDR1 and CDR2 (germline): SGHNT, YYREEE (reference sequence). The CDR3 sequence is 16 residues long. The CDR3 DNA reads as TGTGCCAGCAGCCCGGGACTAGCGGGGGGCACAGATACGCAGTATTTT. Translating gives CASSPGLAGGTDTQYF. Full variable domain (outside the CDR3, taken from reference TRBV5-4 and TRBJ2-3): ETGVTQSPTHLIKTRGQQVTLRCSSQSGHNTVSWYQQALGQGPQFIFQYYREEENGRGNFPPRFSGLQFPNYSSELNVNALELDDSALYLCASSPGLAGGTDTQYFGPGTRLTVL.